This is a list of T cell receptor beta chains from one sample in a study of CD8+ T cells in alopecia areata. Some clones are missing from TCRdb's copy, which holds only in-frame ones; the method was immunoSEQ multiplex PCR. The repertoire has some 130,000 clones, approximately 49% of them found once; the top ten carry 15% to 20%. The sequenced sample was CD8+ T cells sorted from blood, obtained at week 0. These receptors were obtained from a human donor with alopecia areata. The conserved cysteine and the conserved F or W are not part of the CDR3 here. The D gene is left open where the match is weak.

cdr3_aa	v_call	d_call	j_call
ASSLAVAAAYEQY	TRBV5-6	.	TRBJ2-7
ASSLYAIHLGTGELF	TRBV7-2	.	TRBJ2-2
ASSYRSGRFQETQY	TRBV6-5	.	TRBJ2-5
AWSETGSNQPQH	TRBV30	.	TRBJ1-5
ASSPRDGITDTQY	TRBV5-4	.	TRBJ2-3
ASSLRSLGTDTQY	TRBV5-1	.	TRBJ2-3
ASRGTAPSSGANVLT	TRBV27	TRBD1	TRBJ2-6
ASSQDDGWGNQPQH	TRBV4-3	.	TRBJ1-5
ASSPGQPGEAQY	TRBV9	.	TRBJ2-5
ASSASNQPQH	TRBV6-9	.	TRBJ1-5
ASSTWGRDTQY	TRBV7-8	.	TRBJ2-3
ASSSLTFGGYNEQF	TRBV5-1	.	TRBJ2-1
SAEPLETQY	TRBV20-1	.	TRBJ2-5
ASRPTKGNSPLH	TRBV5-1	.	TRBJ1-6
SVERAGEYEQY	TRBV29-1	TRBD2	TRBJ2-7
ASSPLDRYKPYGYT	TRBV27	TRBD1	TRBJ1-2
ASQGQETQY	TRBV6-6	.	TRBJ2-5
ATSRDPASAYNSPLH	TRBV15	.	TRBJ1-6
ASSLQSRVYGYT	TRBV7-9	.	TRBJ1-2
ASSPNLPSTDTQY	TRBV7-8	.	TRBJ2-3
ASSIDQGALEQY	TRBV19	TRBD1	TRBJ2-7
ASRLWGPNGYT	TRBV5-6	.	TRBJ1-2
AWQRTGENTIY	TRBV30	TRBD1	TRBJ1-3
AWSVMISNTEAF	TRBV30	.	TRBJ1-1
ASSYSSGSGGEQF	TRBV6-5	.	TRBJ2-1
ASSQSRGFGTEAF	TRBV4-1	TRBD1	TRBJ1-1
ASSASIGSGGENEQF	TRBV2	TRBD1	TRBJ2-1
AWSVPTAGPEKLF	TRBV30	.	TRBJ1-4
ASRLSRVGLEETQY	TRBV27	.	TRBJ2-5
SVGVTGEQY	TRBV29-1	.	TRBJ2-5
ASSYSSGNYEQY	TRBV6-5	.	TRBJ2-7
ASSSRQFEGNQPQH	TRBV13	.	TRBJ1-5
SALGGYEQY	TRBV29-1	.	TRBJ2-7
ASSYSWGGQGYEQY	TRBV6-5	TRBD1	TRBJ2-7
ASSGVVENGELF	TRBV6-1	.	TRBJ2-2
ASSSSQGALVAGELF	TRBV5-6	TRBD1	TRBJ2-2